The 27 T cell receptor beta chains presented below share a single source sample, sequenced in a study of T cells after yellow fever vaccination (dated by TCRdb to the late 2010s). Libraries were made using 5' RACE. Sequencing took place on an Illumina HiSeq 2500. TCRdb applied fastp at Q25 and MiXCR to the public reads, then kept only in-frame beta chains. Rows are unified per CDR3 protein, each entry keeping the most common DNA and genes. For this sample the table gives 27,000 or so distinct CDR3 sequences, of which 4.4% were detected only once. The top ten hold about 47% of the sample. The treatment or condition label corresponds to: live attenuated yellow fever vaccine strain. Sequences were derived from CD8+ T cells sorted from PBMCs, sampled 5 days after the yellow fever booster vaccination. These receptors were taken from a man aged 25-45 years who received the YFV17D yellow fever vaccine.

Concerning this clonotype: One end of the junction varies from germline; a read error may be responsible. The chain recombines TRBV28 with TRBJ2-7; TRBD2 matches 9 bases. The length of the CDR3 is 17 residues. Germline V gene data show CDR1 as MDHEN and CDR2 as SYDVKM. The CDR3 here is CAISLFSGGRAAYEQYF. CDR3 sequence (DNA): TGTGCCATCAGTTTATTCAGTGGCGGGAGGGCCGCCTACGAGCAGTACTTC.

Only a few counts were recorded for this clonotype. The rearrangement uses TRBV4-2 and TRBJ2-7; D tentatively reads TRBD1 or TRBD2 (6 bases each). The CDR3 runs to 17 residues. Trimming removed 2 bases from V and 2 bases from J, with 19 bases in between. CDR1 and CDR2 from the germline V gene are LGHNA and YNFKEQ. CDR3 sequence: CASSQLGIRGTTYEQYF. The CDR3 DNA sequence: TGTGCCAGCAGCCAATTGGGAATTCGCGGGACAACCTACGAGCAGTACTTC.

This clonotype has a count of ten or more. The genes are TRBV5-1 and TRBJ2-1, with TRBD2 identical over 14 bases. This CDR3 comprises 17 residues. Trimming removed 4 bases from V and 10 bases from J; junction bases left unmatched: 13. Germline V gives CDR1 SGHRS, CDR2 YFSETQ. The CDR3 coding sequence is TGCGCCAGCAGCACAGGGACTAGCGGGAGTCTAGGAGACGAGCAGTTCTTC. Its translation is CASSTGTSGSLGDEQFF. The full variable domain, completed using reference TRBV5-1 and TRBJ2-1, is KAGVTQTPRYLIKTRGQQVTLSCSPISGHRSVSWYQQTPGQGLQFLFEYFSETQRNKGNFPGRFSGRQFSNSRSEMNVSTLELGDSALYLCASSTGTSGSLGDEQFFGPGTRLTVL.

This clonotype was counted at least ten times. This sequence joins TRBV5-4 and TRBJ2-7; D remains unclear. Germline CDR1 reads SGHNT; CDR2 reads YYREEE (reference sequence). The CDR3 contains 12 residues. V was shortened by 3 bases and J by 3 bases, with 7 bases between the two germline ends. This chain's CDR3 is CASSSTGYEQYF. The CDR3 nucleotides read TGTGCCAGCAGCTCAACGGGCTACGAGCAGTACTTC.

In the case of this clonotype: Relative to the germline gene, one junction end is altered; a read error may explain this. The gene calls are TRBV20-1 and TRBJ2-7, with TRBD2 matching 9 bases. From germline, CDR1 is DFQATT and CDR2 SNEGSKA (reference sequence). The CDR3 is made up of 17 amino acids. CDR3 amino acids: CCARAGQAGGFSYEQYF. CDR3 DNA: TGCTGTGCTAGAGCAGGTCAAGCGGGAGGTTTCTCCTACGAGCAGTACTTC.

This clonotype was seen ten or more times. The genes are TRBV4-3 and TRBJ2-2; perhaps TRBD2 as D (6 bases). The CDR3 loop spans 15 amino acids. Per the germline V gene, CDR1 is LGHNA and CDR2 is YSLEER. With 1 base removed from V and 3 bases from J, the gap between germline ends came to 9 bases. The CDR3, as DNA: TGCGCCAGCAGCCAAGGAACGGGAGACACCGGGGAGCTGTTTTTT. Translating it yields CASSQGTGDTGELFF.

This clonotype has a count of ten or more. J is TRBJ2-7 and V is TRBV5-1; tentatively, D is TRBD2 (6 bases). From germline, CDR1 is SGHRS and CDR2 YFSETQ. Trimming left V 0 bases short and J 1 base short, with 8 bases between. The CDR3 loop spans 14 amino acids. CDR3 DNA sequence: TGCGCCAGCAGCTTGGAAGGAGGGTCCTACGAGCAGTACTTC. Its protein product is CASSLEGGSYEQYF.

This clonotype was observed at least ten times. V gene TRBV23-1 combines with J gene TRBJ2-1, with D maybe TRBD2 (5 bases). TRBV23-1 is filed as an ORF, its function uncertain. The V and J ends lost 0 bases and 6 bases respectively, with 9 bases between them. The CDR3 is 14 residues long. For the CDR3, the DNA is TGCGCCAGCAGTCAATCGGCTAGCAGCAATGAGCAGTTCTTC. Protein sequence: CASSQSASSNEQFF.

This clonotype was recorded at least ten times. The chain links TRBV6-4 to TRBJ2-3; 13 nucleotides line up with TRBD2. V dropped 2 bases and J dropped 4; count of bases not matched to a gene: 0. This CDR3 is built from 15 residues. Germline-derived CDR1 and CDR2 are MRHNA and SNTAGT. The CDR3 is CASSDGTSGADTQYF. CDR3 nucleotides: TGTGCCAGCAGTGACGGGACTAGCGGGGCAGATACGCAGTATTTT.

This clonotype was seen at least ten times. This sequence joins TRBV2 and TRBJ2-1; TRBD2 agrees at 13 bases. The CDR3 totals 16 residues. From germline, CDR1 is SNHLY and CDR2 FYNNEI. Trimming at V came to 8 bases and at J to 8 bases, leaving 12 bases not matched to a gene. The CDR3 DNA reads as TGTGCCAGCGGGATAACTAGCGGGAGGGCCCCGGATGAGCAGTTCTTC. This sequence encodes CASGITSGRAPDEQFF.

This clonotype was recorded at least ten times. The gene calls are TRBV20-1 and TRBJ2-3; D may be TRBD2 (5 bases). Germline loops: CDR1 DFQATT, CDR2 SNEGSKA (reference sequence). The CDR3 covers 15 residues. Trimming shortened V by 3 bases and J by 5 bases, and 18 bases separated the two germline ends. CDR3 residues: CSASSMSGTQDTQYF. In nucleotides, the CDR3 is TGCAGTGCTAGTTCGATGTCGGGAACCCAAGATACGCAGTATTTT.

This clonotype came up many times. The chain uses TRBV5-6 and TRBJ2-5; D uncertain. V shed 0 bases and J shed 7 bases, with 16 bases lying between them. There are 15 residues in the CDR3. Per the germline V gene, CDR1 is SGHDT and CDR2 is YYEEEE. CDR3 bases: TGTGCCAGCAGCTTGGTGTCGGAGCTTTGGGGGACCCAGTACTTC. Protein: CASSLVSELWGTQYF.

This clonotype was detected many times. The genes are TRBV5-1 and TRBJ2-1; 16 bases align to TRBD2. The CDR3 contains 16 residues. Germline V gives CDR1 SGHRS, CDR2 YFSETQ. V lost 6 bases and J lost 7; bases outside the gene matches: 7. Here the CDR3 DNA reads TGCGCCAGCACCGAGGGACTAGCGGGAGGGGGGAATGAGCAGTTCTTC. It specifies CASTEGLAGGGNEQFF.

Ten or more counts support this clonotype. Written as DNA, the CDR3 is TGTGCCACCAGGGCGGTCTCTGGGGCCAACGTCCTGACTTTC. It encodes CATRAVSGANVLTF. The chain carries TRBV10-3 and TRBJ2-6; tentative D call: TRBD1 (5 bases). This CDR3 has 14 residues. Trimming took 10 bases from V and 0 from J, leaving 10 bases between them. Germline V CDR1 and CDR2: ENHRY, SYGVKD.

The sample holds many counts of this clonotype. This chain links TRBV7-8 with TRBJ2-5, with 8 nucleotides matching TRBD2. The CDR3 contains 15 residues. Germline V gene lookup returns CDR1 SGHVS and CDR2 FQNEAQ. The V and J ends lost 5 bases and 4 bases, in that order; junction bases with no gene match: 9. The CDR3 DNA reads as TGTGCCAGCAGCCAACCGGGACTAGGGATAGAGACCCAGTACTTC. This codes for CASSQPGLGIETQYF.

This clonotype was seen repeatedly, ten times or more. The chain employs TRBV12-3 or TRBV12-4 and TRBJ2-7, with TRBD2 matching 8 bases. There are 14 residues in the CDR3. V was pared by 3 bases and J by 6 bases, with 7 bases of the junction left unmatched. The CDR3 nucleotides are TGTGCCAGCAGTTTTCGGGGGGGGCGGCCCGAGCAGTACTTC. It specifies CASSFRGGRPEQYF.

This clonotype was seen ten or more times. The V and J genes are TRBV20-1 and TRBJ2-7; 8 bases line up with TRBD2. This CDR3 has 12 residues. J gave up 4 bases and V 5 bases, and 4 bases lay outside the gene matches. The V gene's germline CDR1 is DFQATT and CDR2 SNEGSKA (reference sequence). CDR3 DNA: TGCAGTGCTCGGAGCGGGAGTTACGAGCAGTACTTC. Its translation is CSARSGSYEQYF.

Ten or more counts support this clonotype. This chain uses TRBV11-1 with TRBJ2-7; no clear D. The CDR3 loop spans 17 amino acids. Germline V gives CDR1 SGHAT, CDR2 FQDESV (reference sequence). The V end was cut by 3 bases, the J end by 3 bases, with 21 bases between. CDR3 sequence: CASSFFNVMGRNYEQYF. CDR3 in DNA: TGTGCCAGCAGCTTTTTTAACGTAATGGGCAGAAACTACGAGCAGTACTTC.

This clonotype was seen many times. The genes are TRBV30 and TRBJ2-5; no definite D call. There are 13 residues in the CDR3. V was cut by 0 bases and J by 5 bases, with 10 bases left in between. CDR1 and CDR2 (germline): GTSNPN, SVGIG (reference sequence). CDR3 in DNA: TGTGCCTGGAGTGTATCGTGGCAGGAGACCCAGTACTTC. Encoded protein: CAWSVSWQETQYF. Drawing the rest from reference TRBV30 and TRBJ2-5, the complete variable domain is SQTIHQWPATLVQPVGSPLSLECTVEGTSNPNLYWYRQAAGRGLQLLFYSVGIGQISSEVPQNLSASRPQDRQFILSSKKLLLSDSGFYLCAWSVSWQETQYFGPGTRLLVL.

This clonotype was recorded many times. J is TRBJ2-7 and V is TRBV20-1; D assignment may be TRBD1 or TRBD2 (5 bases each). The CDR3 is 13 amino acids. V gave up 4 bases and J gave up 4 bases, with 14 bases separating them. Germline lookup yields CDR1 DFQATT and CDR2 SNEGSKA (reference sequence). The CDR3: CSAIRGTAYEQYF. The CDR3 bases are TGCAGTGCTATAAGAGGGACCGCGTACGAGCAGTACTTC.

By its share, this clonotype is medium-sized. V usage is TRBV12-3 or TRBV12-4 and J usage is TRBJ2-5; perhaps D is TRBD1 or TRBD2 (7 bases each). Trimming shortened V by 6 bases and J by 4 bases, and 18 bases separated the two germline ends. The CDR3 is 15 residues long. CDR3 protein: CASSRQGAGLETQYF. DNA for the CDR3: TGTGCCAGCAGCAGACAGGGAGCGGGGTTAGAGACCCAGTACTTC.

This clonotype was seen ten or more times. The V and J genes are TRBV6-5 and TRBJ2-1; 10 bases are a match to TRBD2. The J segment lost 11 bases and the V segment lost 4 bases, leaving 8 bases of the junction unmatched. This CDR3 comprises 14 residues. Germline V gene lookup returns CDR1 MNHEY and CDR2 SVGAGI. The CDR3, as DNA: TGTGCCAGCAGTTCCGGGACTAGCGTGAGGAAGCAGTTCTTC. This encodes CASSSGTSVRKQFF.

This clonotype has ten or more counts. The chain couples TRBV6-5 to TRBJ2-7; D remains unclear. CDR3 length equals 13 residues. Trimming removed 0 bases from V and 1 base from J, with 4 bases in between. The germline V gene encodes CDR1 MNHEY and CDR2 SVGAGI. The CDR3 DNA reads TGTGCCAGCAGTTACTCGAGATCCTACGAGCAGTACTTC. Translation gives CASSYSRSYEQYF.

This clonotype was detected ten times or more. This chain uses TRBV7-8 with TRBJ2-2; no firm D call. With 6 bases removed from V and 0 bases from J, the gap between germline ends came to 11 bases. CDR1 and CDR2 (germline): SGHVS, FQNEAQ. The CDR3 is 15 residues long. CDR3 region: CASSLLEANTGELFF. Here the CDR3 DNA reads TGTGCCAGCAGTTTATTAGAAGCGAACACCGGGGAGCTGTTTTTT.

At least ten counts were recorded for this clonotype. The V gene is TRBV29-1, the J gene TRBJ1-5, with D hard to call. The germline V and J ends were trimmed by 7 bases and 3 bases, with 13 bases remaining between them. CDR1 SQVTM and CDR2 ANQGSEA come from the germline V gene. The CDR3 runs 13 residues. The CDR3 bases are TGCAGCGGAAGTTACGGATTCAATCAGCCCCAGCATTTT. Amino acid sequence: CSGSYGFNQPQHF.

At least ten counts were recorded for this clonotype. CDR3 protein: CASSEQLVDEQFF. The CDR3, as DNA: TGCGCCAGCAGTGAGCAACTGGTGGACGAGCAGTTCTTC. The chain employs TRBV10-1 and TRBJ2-1; no firm D call. The CDR3 totals 13 residues. V was cut by 2 bases and J by 10 bases, with 12 bases left in between. Germline CDR1 WNHNN, CDR2 SYGVQD (reference sequence).

This clonotype was detected many times. V is TRBV4-1 and J is TRBJ2-2; perhaps TRBD2 as D (6 bases). The germline V gene has CDR1 MGHRA and CDR2 YSYEKL. The CDR3 runs to 14 residues. Trimming cost V 3 bases and J 1 base, with 6 bases left between them. CDR3 sequence (DNA): TGCGCCAGCAGCCAGCGGGAGAACACCGGGGAGCTGTTTTTT. It encodes CASSQRENTGELFF.